Following are 30 T cell receptor beta chains from one sample sequenced in a study of breast tumors, draining lymph nodes, adjacent tissues. Breast cancer patients provided tissue from their axillary draining lymph nodes. TCRdb processed the multiplex PCR reads anew with MiXCR; each CDR3 protein has one entry. The sample holds approximately 300,000 distinct CDR3 sequences; more than 30% are singletons and the top ten take approximately 1%. Sequencing was carried out using axillary lymph node tissue. These receptor sequences come from a female donor with breast cancer. Some clones in this sample may be carry-over from other donors' samples.

This clonotype was detected a few times. The J gene is TRBJ1-5, the V gene TRBV6-1; D uncertain. V was clipped by 8 bases and J by 2 bases, with 10 bases between them. Germline lookup yields CDR1 MNHNS and CDR2 SASEGT. The CDR3 has 13 amino acids. This CDR3 reads CASGHRRNQPQHF. For the CDR3, the DNA is TGTGCCAGCGGGCACCGCCGCAATCAGCCCCAGCATTTT.

The table lists this clonotype with many counts. J is TRBJ2-3 and V is TRBV19; no definite D call. Germline V gene lookup returns CDR1 LNHDA and CDR2 SQIVND (reference sequence). The length of the CDR3 is 11 residues. V lost 8 bases to trimming and J lost 1 base, with 4 bases between them. The CDR3 loop is CASPCTDTQYF. The CDR3 DNA reads as TGTGCCAGTCCTTGCACAGATACGCAGTATTTT.

This clonotype appeared many times. The chain uses TRBV7-9 and TRBJ1-6, with a tentative D call TRBD1 (6 bases). The CDR3 is made up of 15 amino acids. V gave up 5 bases and J gave up 7 bases, with 15 bases separating them. Germline V gives CDR1 SEHNR, CDR2 FQNEAQ (reference sequence). The chain's CDR3 is CASSPGGRGNSPLHF. CDR3 in DNA: TGTGCCAGCAGCCCCGGGGGCCGGGGAAATTCACCCCTCCACTTT. The full variable domain, completed using reference TRBV7-9 and TRBJ1-6, is DTGVSQNPRHKITKRGQNVTFRCDPISEHNRLYWYRQTLGQGPEFLTYFQNEAQLEKSRLLSDRFSAERPKGSFSTLEIQRTEQGDSAMYLCASSPGGRGNSPLHFGNGTRLTVT.

The chain combines TRBV28 with TRBJ1-2; D not certain. There are 15 residues in the CDR3. V gave up 2 bases and J gave up 7 bases, with 17 bases separating them. Germline assignment: CDR1 MDHEN and CDR2 SYDVKM. The CDR3 protein is CASSLMLNTIPGYTF. CDR3 DNA sequence: TGTGCCAGCAGTTTAATGCTGAATACAATCCCTGGCTACACCTTC.

Regarding this clonotype: A much bigger clone sits one base away, suggesting this may be a read error. V and J are TRBV19 and TRBJ2-7; D possibly corresponds to TRBD2 (5 bases). CDR1 LNHDA and CDR2 SQIVND come from the germline V gene (reference sequence). V was pared by 10 bases and J by 6 bases, with 19 bases between. The length of the CDR3 is 13 residues. CDR3: CAIPSRTYCEQYF. The CDR3 bases are TGTGCCATTCCCTCGAGGACTTACTGCGAGCAGTACTTC.

This clonotype was counted ten times or more. The rearrangement joins TRBV15 to TRBJ2-1, with D hard to call. Germline values: CDR1 LNHNV, CDR2 YYDKDF (reference sequence). The V gene lost 1 base and the J gene lost 5 bases, with 12 bases spanning the gap. This CDR3 region has 15 residues. CDR3 bases: TGTGCCACCAGCAGAGGGGAACAGATCAACAATGAGCAGTTCTTC. This encodes CATSRGEQINNEQFF.

As concerns this clonotype: This may be a read error: a much more frequent sequence differs by one nucleotide. The rearrangement uses TRBV5-1 and TRBJ2-7; 10 bases map to TRBD1. Per germline, CDR1 SGHRS and CDR2 YFSETQ. This CDR3 spans 14 amino acids. This CDR3 reads CASSLEVLTGGAHF. The CDR3 DNA reads as TGCGCCAGCAGCTTGGAGGTTTTGACAGGGGGCGCGCACTTC.

This clonotype was recorded many times. The chain uses TRBV7-8 and TRBJ2-7; no firm D call. Germline values: CDR1 SGHVS, CDR2 FQNEAQ. V lost 5 bases, J lost 1 base, and 9 bases lay in between. The CDR3 has 13 amino acids. CDR3 nucleotide sequence: TGTGCCAGCAGCCGCGCGCTTTCCTACGAGCAGTACTTC. Translating it yields CASSRALSYEQYF. Filled out from reference TRBV7-8 and TRBJ2-7, the complete variable domain reads GAGVSQSPRYKVAKRGQDVALRCDPISGHVSLFWYQQALGQGPEFLTYFQNEAQLDKSGLPSDRFFAERPEGSVSTLKIQRTQQEDSAVYLCASSRALSYEQYFGPGTRLTVT.

On this clonotype itself: A read error may produce the germline difference seen at one junction end. This chain joins TRBV20-1 and TRBJ1-4; no reliable D call. The CDR3 length is 13 residues. Germline CDR1 reads DFQATT; CDR2 reads SNEGSKA (reference sequence). CDR3 protein: CSASRANNEKLLF. CDR3 coding DNA: TGCAGTGCTAGTCGGGCCAACAATGAAAAACTGCTTTTT.

This clonotype was found a few times. This clone may be a read error of a much larger clone one base away. The chain is built from TRBV10-3 and TRBJ2-2; possible D gene TRBD2, 5 bases. The CDR3 is 14 residues long. Germline CDR1 is ENHRY and CDR2 is SYGVKD. V lost 4 bases and J lost 6, with 12 bases in between. CDR3 in amino acids: CAISGMGEAGELFF. As DNA, the CDR3 is TGTGCCATCAGTGGAATGGGAGAGGCCGGGGAGCTGTTTTTT.

This clonotype occurred many times. The chain uses TRBV6-1 and TRBJ2-7; 8 nucleotides line up with TRBD1. With 6 bases clipped from V and 2 bases from J, the junction kept 6 bases outside the gene matches. There are 14 residues in the CDR3. Germline V gene sequence: CDR1 MNHNS, CDR2 SASEGT. This CDR3 reads CASSTGTGTYEQYF. The CDR3 coding sequence is TGTGCCAGCAGCACCGGGACAGGCACCTACGAGCAGTACTTC.

Worth noting for this clonotype: It may be a read error: a sequence one base away is much more abundant. In DNA form, the CDR3 reads TGTGCCAGCAGCTTAGATCGTCGTTTAGCGGGAGGGACAGATACGCGGTATTTT. Amino acids: CASSLDRRLAGGTDTRYF. The genes are TRBV11-3 and TRBJ2-3; 11 bases fit TRBD2. This CDR3 contains 18 residues. CDR1 is SGHNT, CDR2 YENEEA, per germline.

This clonotype was picked up many times. The CDR3 DNA reads TGTGCCAGCAGTGAAGCGCATACGGGAGGCCAAGAGACCCAGTACTTC. Translation gives CASSEAHTGGQETQYF. The chain employs TRBV2 and TRBJ2-5, with 7 bases identical to TRBD2. Germline trimming cut 0 bases from V and 1 base from J; bases unmatched to any gene: 5. The CDR3 loop spans 16 amino acids. Looked up from germline, CDR1 is SNHLY and CDR2 is FYNNEI.

In its sample, this clonotype was seen many times. The DNA of the CDR3 is TGCAGCGTTGTTGGCGGGAGGGCCGAAGATACGCAGTATTTT. The encoded protein is CSVVGGRAEDTQYF. This chain uses TRBV29-1 with TRBJ2-3; 9 bases agree with TRBD2. CDR1 is SQVTM, CDR2 ANQGSEA, per germline. The CDR3 covers 14 residues. V was pared by 4 bases and J by 5 bases, with 7 bases of the junction left unmatched.

The V and J genes are TRBV15 and TRBJ1-2, with a weak D call TRBD1 (5 bases). Trimming stripped 3 bases from V and 6 bases from J, with 11 bases between. CDR1 is LNHNV and CDR2 is YYDKDF in the germline V gene (reference sequence). The CDR3 runs 13 residues. CDR3 residues: CATSSRGGNGYTF. The CDR3 DNA follows: TGTGCCACCAGCAGCCGGGGCGGGAATGGCTACACCTTC.

This clonotype was counted many times. The chain is built from TRBV10-2 and TRBJ2-1; TRBD1 agrees at 7 bases. The V and J ends lost 6 bases and 5 bases, in that order; junction bases with no gene match: 7. From germline, CDR1 is WSHSY and CDR2 SAAADI. CDR3 length: 14 residues. CDR3 DNA sequence: TGCGCCAGCAGGAGGGGGCCCGACAACAATGAGCAGTTCTTC. Translated, it gives CASRRGPDNNEQFF.

For this clonotype: Being one base from a much bigger clone, this may be a read error. V gene TRBV5-5 combines with J gene TRBJ2-7; D is undetermined. Trimming removed 0 bases from V and 4 bases from J, with 14 bases in between. From germline, CDR1 is SGHKS and CDR2 YYEKEE (reference sequence). The CDR3 spans 15 residues. The CDR3, as DNA: TGTGCCAGCAGCTTGGGCCCGGCGGCGGTTTACGAGCAGTACTTC. It is translated as CASSLGPAAVYEQYF.

J is TRBJ2-5 and V is TRBV20-1; D is perhaps TRBD1 or TRBD2 (5 bases each). V shed 2 bases and J shed 3 bases, with 10 bases lying between them. The germline gives CDR1 DFQATT, CDR2 SNEGSKA (reference sequence). The CDR3 has 13 residues. Written as DNA, the CDR3 is TGCAGTGCTAGACGGGACCTCAAAGAGACCCAGTACTTC. Translating gives CSARRDLKETQYF.

CDR3 sequence reads: CSAKPRQGAGSGNQPQHF. The CDR3 DNA follows: TGCAGTGCTAAACCCAGACAGGGGGCAGGTAGTGGGAATCAGCCCCAGCATTTT. V is TRBV20-1 and J is TRBJ1-5, with 10 bases that match TRBD1. Trimming took 4 bases from V and 4 from J; bases not matched to a gene: 16. The germline gives CDR1 DFQATT, CDR2 SNEGSKA (reference sequence). The CDR3 totals 18 residues.

This clonotype appeared many times. CDR3 sequence reads: CSASVGVRNQPQHF. In DNA, the CDR3 is TGCAGTGCTAGTGTGGGGGTTCGCAATCAGCCCCAGCATTTT. The chain recombines TRBV20-1 with TRBJ1-5; D possibly corresponds to TRBD1 (5 bases). Trimming stripped 3 bases from V and 2 bases from J, with 11 bases between. The CDR3 totals 14 residues. Germline assignment: CDR1 DFQATT and CDR2 SNEGSKA (reference sequence).

The rearrangement joins TRBV6-4 to TRBJ2-1; D is possibly TRBD2 (6 bases). Per the germline V gene, CDR1 is MRHNA and CDR2 is SNTAGT. The CDR3 is 16 residues long. Between the trimmed V and J ends, which lost 1 base and 0 bases, there was a span of 10 bases. CDR3 residues: CASSDLAASSYNEQFF. As DNA, the CDR3 is TGTGCCAGCAGTGACTTAGCGGCGAGCTCCTACAATGAGCAGTTCTTC.

This clonotype came up a few times. This chain connects TRBV6-2 or TRBV6-3 to TRBJ2-7, with TRBD1 identical over 9 bases. The CDR3 length is 14 residues. From germline, CDR1 is MNHEY and CDR2 SVGEGT. V lost 7 bases to trimming and J lost 5 bases; unmatched junction nucleotides: 9. Here the CDR3 reads CASNTGTGIHEQYF. As DNA, the CDR3 is TGTGCCAGCAACACCGGGACAGGGATACACGAGCAGTACTTC.

This clonotype was counted many times. V and J are TRBV5-1 and TRBJ1-2, with D perhaps TRBD1 (5 bases). V lost 3 bases and J 4 bases, leaving 13 bases between the germline ends. Germline V gene sequence: CDR1 SGHRS, CDR2 YFSETQ. The CDR3 spans 14 residues. CDR3 sequence reads: CASSWVGVGYGYTF. The CDR3 DNA reads TGCGCCAGCAGCTGGGTAGGGGTCGGCTATGGCTACACCTTC.

This clonotype has a count of ten or more. The V call is TRBV7-2, the J call TRBJ2-2, with TRBD2 identical over 11 bases. V lost 7 bases and J lost 5; bases outside the gene matches: 6. This CDR3 has 15 amino acids. The germline gives CDR1 SGHTA, CDR2 FQGNSA. Written as DNA, the CDR3 is TGTGCCAGCATGACTAGCGGGAAGTTAACCGGGGAGCTGTTTTTT. Protein product: CASMTSGKLTGELFF.

Remarks on this clonotype: A read error is possible here, since a much larger clone lies one base away. The chain is built from TRBV19 and TRBJ2-1; 10 bases are shared with TRBD2. The CDR3 sequence is 17 residues long. Germline lookup yields CDR1 LNHDA and CDR2 SQIVND (reference sequence). This chain's CDR3 is CASSTSGRVRPYNEQLF. The CDR3 DNA sequence: TGTGCCAGTAGTACCAGCGGGAGGGTCAGGCCCTACAATGAGCAGCTCTTC.

CDR3 sequence: CATSRDRGLLNYGYNQPQHF. In DNA form, the CDR3 reads TGTGCCACCAGCAGAGACAGGGGCCTCCTTAACTATGGCTACAATCAGCCCCAGCATTTT. The chain employs TRBV15 and TRBJ1-5; a possible D gene is TRBD1 (6 bases). The CDR3 has 20 residues. The V end was cut by 0 bases, the J end by 3 bases, with 24 bases between. Germline lookup yields CDR1 LNHNV and CDR2 YYDKDF (reference sequence). Full variable domain (missing parts from reference TRBV15 and TRBJ1-5): DAMVIQNPRYQVTQFGKPVTLSCSQTLNHNVMYWYQQKSSQAPKLLFHYYDKDFNNEADTPDNFQSRRPNTSFCFLDIRSPGLGDTAMYLCATSRDRGLLNYGYNQPQHFGDGTRLSIL.

This clonotype has ten or more counts. The chain has TRBV4-1 and TRBJ1-2, with a tentative D call TRBD1 (5 bases). Germline lookup yields CDR1 MGHRA and CDR2 YSYEKL. Trimming left V 4 bases short and J 4 bases short, with 19 bases between. The CDR3 is 16 amino acids. This CDR3 reads CASSPSAGQNPYGYTF. In DNA form, the CDR3 reads TGCGCCAGCAGCCCCTCCGCAGGACAAAATCCCTATGGCTACACCTTC.

This clonotype occurred many times. The chain recombines TRBV20-1 with TRBJ2-3, with 9 nucleotides matching TRBD2. The CDR3 totals 15 residues. Per germline, CDR1 DFQATT and CDR2 SNEGSKA (reference sequence). After removal of 5 bases from V and 2 bases from J, the junction contained 8 bases not matched to a gene. The CDR3 bases are TGCAGTGCTTCCCCCAGACTAGCGGTCACAGATACGCAGTATTTT. Translated: CSASPRLAVTDTQYF.

The genes are TRBV6-1 and TRBJ1-2; TRBD1 matches 11 bases. Germline CDR1 MNHNS, CDR2 SASEGT. With V trimmed by 2 bases and J by 10 bases, 3 bases remained unmatched. This CDR3 spans 13 amino acids. This CDR3 reads CASSEPGQGDYTF. CDR3 DNA sequence: TGTGCCAGCAGTGAACCGGGACAGGGGGACTACACCTTC.

This clonotype was counted many times. The chain combines TRBV13 with TRBJ2-2; perhaps TRBD2 as D (6 bases). CDR3 length equals 16 residues. Per the germline V gene, CDR1 is PRHDT and CDR2 is FYEKMQ (reference sequence). V gave up 5 bases and J gave up 2 bases, with 15 bases separating them. The CDR3 protein is CASSPKGDFNTGELFF. CDR3 DNA sequence: TGTGCCAGCAGCCCCAAAGGGGACTTCAACACCGGGGAGCTGTTTTTT.